The present entry profiles one T cell receptor (beta chain) with its context. The data were obtained in a study of shared clonotypes between healthy human individuals. Measured with immunoSEQ multiplex PCR; TCRdb has only the in-frame clones, and not every one. Seen here are over 1.5 million clones, approximately 98% observed once, and the top ten hold approximately 0.45%. The V gene's germline CDR1 is SGHDT and CDR2 YYEEEE. The CDR3 sequence is 16 residues long. Trimming took off 4 bases at V and 7 bases at J, with 21 bases between the two ends. Input material: naive CD4+ T cells sorted from blood. As for subset: CD45RA+ positively selected. This TCR derives from a man aged 25-45 years in good health. J is TRBJ1-5 and V is TRBV5-6, with D perhaps TRBD1 (6 bases). The CDR3: CASSPGGQGIGQPQHF. In nucleotides, the CDR3 is TGTGCCAGCAGCCCGGGGGGCCAGGGGATCGGGCAGCCCCAGCATTTT. The full variable domain, completed using reference TRBV5-6 and TRBJ1-5, is DAGVTQSPTHLIKTRGQQVTLRCSPKSGHDTVSWYQQALGQGPQFIFQYYEEEERQRGNFPDRFSGHQFPNYSSELNVNALLLGDSALYLCASSPGGQGIGQPQHFGDGTRLSIL.